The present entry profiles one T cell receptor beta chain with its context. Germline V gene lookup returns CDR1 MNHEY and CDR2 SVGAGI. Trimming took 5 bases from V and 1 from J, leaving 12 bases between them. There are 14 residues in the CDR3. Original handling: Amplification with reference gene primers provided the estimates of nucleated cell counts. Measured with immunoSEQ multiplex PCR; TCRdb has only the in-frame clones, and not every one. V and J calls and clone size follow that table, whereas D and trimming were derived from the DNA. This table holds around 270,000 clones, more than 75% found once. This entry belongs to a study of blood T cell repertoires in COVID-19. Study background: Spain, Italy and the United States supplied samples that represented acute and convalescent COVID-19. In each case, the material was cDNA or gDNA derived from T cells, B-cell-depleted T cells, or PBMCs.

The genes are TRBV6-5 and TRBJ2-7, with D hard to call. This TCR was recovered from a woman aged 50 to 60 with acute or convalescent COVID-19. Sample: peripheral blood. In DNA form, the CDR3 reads TGTGCCAGCAGTCTCCTCCTCGGGTCCTACGAGCAGTACTTC. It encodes CASSLLLGSYEQYF.